The rows below give T cell receptor beta chains drawn from one sample of a study of OX40 agonist ivuxolimab in advanced cancers. The protocol was immunoSEQ multiplex PCR, while the TCRdb copy is restricted to in-frame clones and leaves out a portion. The data hold about 18,000 clones, with more than 65% observed a single time. This specimen was CD4+ or CD8+ T cells sorted from blood, taken in a trial of the OX40 agonist ivuxolimab. The receptors originated from an adult with an advanced solid tumor such as melanoma, head and neck, liver or kidney cancer. CDR3s include the opening cysteine and the closing phenylalanine or tryptophan. A D gene is named only where the DNA matches it firmly. Where a row states a size, it is once, few, many or the class of an expanded clone; other rows omit it.

V	J	D	size	DNA	CDR3
TRBV5-6	TRBJ2-7	TRBD1	once	TGTGCCAGCAGTCTGGAGACAGGGGCCTACGAGCAGTACTTC	CASSLETGAYEQYF
TRBV4-1	TRBJ2-7	TRBD2	.	TGCGCCAGCAGCCAATCTAGCGGGAGCTTCGACGAGCAGTACTTC	CASSQSSGSFDEQYF
TRBV27	TRBJ2-1	TRBD2	once	TGTGCCAGCAGAGGGCTAGCGGACGACAATGAGCAGTTCTTC	CASRGLADDNEQFF
TRBV7-9	TRBJ2-7	.	.	TGTGCCAGCAGCGCAATACTCTACGAGCAGTACTTC	CASSAILYEQYF
TRBV5-1	TRBJ2-3	TRBD2	.	TGCGCCAGCAGCGAGGGACTACCGGGACTAGCGGGAGGGCAGGCAACAGATACGCAGTATTTT	CASSEGLPGLAGGQATDTQYF
TRBV19	TRBJ2-1	.	.	TGTGCCAGTAGTAACCCAGGGTTCTCGATCAACAATGAGCAGTTCTTC	CASSNPGFSINNEQFF
TRBV29-1	TRBJ1-1	.	.	TGCAGCGTTGAGTCCGGCCCCGGAACTGAAGCTTTCTTT	CSVESGPGTEAFF
TRBV11-3	TRBJ2-2	.	.	TGTGCCAGCAGCACGGGAGACATATCGAACACCGGGGAGCTGTTTTTT	CASSTGDISNTGELFF
TRBV29-1	TRBJ2-3	TRBD2	.	TGCAGCGTTGAAGAAACGGGACTAGCGGGACCCGCAGATACGCAGTATTTT	CSVEETGLAGPADTQYF
TRBV7-2	TRBJ1-1	.	few	TGTGCCAGCAGCTTAACGGATAACACTGAAGCTTTCTTT	CASSLTDNTEAFF
TRBV7-2	TRBJ1-6	.	.	TGTGCCAGCAGCTTAGGCCTCGTTAATTCACCCCTCCACTTT	CASSLGLVNSPLHF
TRBV18	TRBJ2-1	.	few	TGTGCCAGCTCCAATTCAGGGCTGAGTGAGCAGTTCTTC	CASSNSGLSEQFF
TRBV10-3	TRBJ1-2	.	few	TGTGCCATCAGTGAGCCATTCGGTCAGTTCGGTTATGGCTACACCTTC	CAISEPFGQFGYGYTF
TRBV6-6	TRBJ1-1	.	.	TGTGCCAGCAGTTACGCGAACACTGAAGCTTTCTTT	CASSYANTEAFF
TRBV10-1	TRBJ2-1	.	once	TGCGCCAGCAGTGAGGGTTTGACAGTACCTTCCTACAATGAGCAGTTCTTC	CASSEGLTVPSYNEQFF
TRBV28	TRBJ1-5	.	once	TGTGCCAGCAGTTTGGAGGGGTACCTTGGTAGCAATCAGCCCCAGCATTTT	CASSLEGYLGSNQPQHF
TRBV27	TRBJ1-4	.	few	TGTGCCAGCAGTGCCTCCCCGCCCGGACCGCTTCGGCCCCGAAAAAAACTGTTTTTT	CASSASPPGPLRPRKKLFF
TRBV4-3	TRBJ2-3	.	.	TGCGCCAGCAGCCAAGATTGGCCTGGCACAGATACGCAGTATTTT	CASSQDWPGTDTQYF
TRBV13	TRBJ2-1	.	.	TGTGCCAGCAGCTCTGCGGATTACAATGAGCAGTTCTTC	CASSSADYNEQFF
TRBV10-1	TRBJ1-1	.	.	TGCGCCAGCAGTGAGGAAAGGGGTTGGAACACTGAAGCTTTCTTT	CASSEERGWNTEAFF
TRBV30	TRBJ2-7	.	.	TGTGCCTGGAGTACCTCTACAGGGCGCGAGCAGTACTTC	CAWSTSTGREQYF
TRBV11-2	TRBJ2-3	.	.	TGTGCCAGCAGCTCGTTTAGCAAAGATACGCAGTATTTT	CASSSFSKDTQYF
TRBV30	TRBJ2-5	.	.	TGTGCCTGGAGTGTACCCCACAGGGACGCGAGGGAGACCCAGTACTTC	CAWSVPHRDARETQYF
TRBV28	TRBJ1-2	TRBD1	.	TGTGCCAGCAGTTTAACAGGGGATCCCCTCTATGGCTACACCTTC	CASSLTGDPLYGYTF
TRBV28	TRBJ2-5	.	.	TGTGCCAGCATTAGGGGGGAGACCCAGTACTTC	CASIRGETQYF
TRBV28	TRBJ1-1	TRBD1	.	TGTGCCAGCAGTTTACCCTCTACCGGACAGGGGGCTTATGAAGCTTTCTTT	CASSLPSTGQGAYEAFF
TRBV7-6	TRBJ2-5	.	.	TGTGCCAGCAGCTTCAACCCGGGAATGAGTGAGACCCAGTACTTC	CASSFNPGMSETQYF
TRBV4-1	TRBJ2-4	TRBD2	.	TGCGCCAGCAGCCAAGGAGAACTAGCGGGAGCCGGCATTCAGTACTTC	CASSQGELAGAGIQYF
TRBV6-1	TRBJ1-6	.	.	TGTGCCAGCAGTGACCTTAATTCACCCCTCCACTTT	CASSDLNSPLHF
TRBV6-1	TRBJ2-7	.	.	TGTGCCAGCAGTGTGACAGGCGACTCCTACGAGCAGTACTTC	CASSVTGDSYEQYF
TRBV7-6	TRBJ2-3	TRBD2	few	TGTGCCAGCAGCTTAGGAGCGGGAGGGCCTGGGGCAGATACGCAGTATTTT	CASSLGAGGPGADTQYF
TRBV5-1	TRBJ2-7	.	.	TGCGCCAGCAGCGAGGGCTCCAATTCTATCGAGCAGTACTTC	CASSEGSNSIEQYF
TRBV5-1	TRBJ2-3	TRBD2	.	TGCGCCAGCAGCCCGGGACTAGCGGGAGCGGTTCCTAGCACAGATACGCAGTATTTT	CASSPGLAGAVPSTDTQYF
TRBV20-1	TRBJ1-1	.	.	TGCAGTGCTAGCACCCTTACTGAAGCTTTCTTT	CSASTLTEAFF
TRBV5-1	TRBJ2-7	.	once	TGCGCCAGCAGCTTGGTAGGAGTAAACTACGAGCAGTACTTC	CASSLVGVNYEQYF
TRBV13	TRBJ1-3	.	.	TGTGCCAGCAGCACCGGACCAGCCATATATTTT	CASSTGPAIYF
TRBV2	TRBJ2-3	.	few	TGTGCCAAAGAGGGGGTAGATACGCAGTATTTT	CAKEGVDTQYF
TRBV6-6	TRBJ1-2	.	few	TGTGCCAGCAGTTACTCTACAGGAATCTATGGCTACACCTTC	CASSYSTGIYGYTF
TRBV30	TRBJ2-7	TRBD1	.	TGTGCCTGGGAGGACAGGGGGGTTTCCTTCGAGCAGTACTTC	CAWEDRGVSFEQYF
TRBV5-3	TRBJ2-1	TRBD2	few	TGTGCCAGAAGGCCCCCTACTAGCGGGAGGGCCAATGAGCAGTTCTTC	CARRPPTSGRANEQFF
TRBV6-5	TRBJ2-7	.	.	TGTGCCAGCAGTTACGGCAGGGGAGCCTACGAGCAGTACTTC	CASSYGRGAYEQYF
TRBV19	TRBJ2-7	.	.	TGTGCCAGTAGTCCCATCCCAGGGGGAGGCTACGAGCAGTACTTC	CASSPIPGGGYEQYF
TRBV6-5	TRBJ2-7	.	.	TGTGCCAGCAGTCCGGACAGAGCCGAGCAGTACTTC	CASSPDRAEQYF